This T cell receptor beta chain was profiled in a study of blood T cell repertoires in COVID-19. Background on the study: Spain, Italy and the United States supplied samples that represented acute and convalescent COVID-19. PBMCs, B-cell-depleted T cells, or T cells provided the cDNA or gDNA that made up the material.

Trimming removed 5 bases from V and 2 bases from J; junction bases left unmatched: 10. This CDR3 has 17 amino acids. CDR1 SGHVS and CDR2 FQNEAQ come from the germline V gene. How the authors handled the data: Estimation of nucleated cell counts was performed using reference gene primer amplification. The table came from immunoSEQ multiplex PCR; TCRdb's copy has only in-frame clones and leaves some out. That table gives V, J and clone size, and the DNA gave D and trimming. This sample has around 160,000 clones, with roughly 90% found just once. This receptor was obtained from a man in his sixties with active or convalescent COVID-19. Sequenced sample: peripheral blood. The chain has TRBV7-8 and TRBJ1-4; TRBD1 matches at 8 bases. The CDR3 nucleotides read TGTGCCAGCAGCCCTGCGGGGCAGGGGGCTACTAATGAAAAACTGTTTTTT. Translation gives CASSPAGQGATNEKLFF.